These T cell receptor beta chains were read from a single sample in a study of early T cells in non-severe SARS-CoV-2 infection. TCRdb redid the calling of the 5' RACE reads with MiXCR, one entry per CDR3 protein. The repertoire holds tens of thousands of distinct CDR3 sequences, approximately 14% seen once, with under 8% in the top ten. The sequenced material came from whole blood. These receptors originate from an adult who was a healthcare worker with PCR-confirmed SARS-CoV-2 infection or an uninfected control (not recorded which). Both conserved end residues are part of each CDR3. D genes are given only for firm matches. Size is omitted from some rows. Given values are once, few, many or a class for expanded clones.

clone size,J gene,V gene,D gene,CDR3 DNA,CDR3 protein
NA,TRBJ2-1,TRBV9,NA,TGTGCCAGCAGCCCGGACATCAGGAGCTCCTACAATGAGCAGTTCTTC,CASSPDIRSSYNEQFF
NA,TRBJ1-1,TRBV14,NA,TGTGCCAGCAGCCAAGATGGGAGGGATCAGTCCACTGAAGCTTTCTTT,CASSQDGRDQSTEAFF
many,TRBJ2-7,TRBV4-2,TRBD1,TGTGCCAGCAGCCAAGCCCTAGGACAGGCGTACGAGCAGTACTTC,CASSQALGQAYEQYF
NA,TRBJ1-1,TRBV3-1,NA,TGTGCCAGCAGTCGCCAACCCTCTCGGCCCACTGAAGCTTTCTTT,CASSRQPSRPTEAFF
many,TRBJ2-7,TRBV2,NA,TGTGCCAGCAGTGACAGGCTGGGCGACGAGCAGTACTTC,CASSDRLGDEQYF
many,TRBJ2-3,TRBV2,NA,TGTGCCACCGAGGGGCAGGGGATAATCAAAGATACGCAGTATTTT,CATEGQGIIKDTQYF
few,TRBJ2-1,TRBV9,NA,TGTGCCAGCAGCGCGGGGGTTGGTCGTAATGAGCAGTTCTTC,CASSAGVGRNEQFF
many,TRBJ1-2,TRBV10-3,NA,TGTGCCATCAGTGAGAAGGAGGGACCCTCTAACTATGGCTACACCTTC,CAISEKEGPSNYGYTF
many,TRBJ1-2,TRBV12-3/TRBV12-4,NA,TGTGCCAGCAGCTCGGGACTAGGCTATGGCTACACCTTC,CASSSGLGYGYTF
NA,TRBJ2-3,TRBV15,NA,TGTGCCACCAGCTCCCTCGGGGGTGCAGATACGCAGTATTTT,CATSSLGGADTQYF
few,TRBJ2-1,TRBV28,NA,TGTGCCAGCAGTTTATTGGCGCCCAATGAGCAGTTCTTC,CASSLLAPNEQFF
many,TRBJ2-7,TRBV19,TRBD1,TGTGCCGCGGGACAGGATCGAAGGGAGCAGTACTTC,CAAGQDRREQYF
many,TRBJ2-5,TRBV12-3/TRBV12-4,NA,TGTGCCAGCAGTTCAACTCTGGGGGCAGTCAGTCAAGAGACCCAGTACTTC,CASSSTLGAVSQETQYF
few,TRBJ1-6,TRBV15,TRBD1,TGTGCCACCAGCAGCGAAGGACAGGGCCATTCACCCCTCCACTTT,CATSSEGQGHSPLHF
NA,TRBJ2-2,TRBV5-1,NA,TGCGCCAGCAGCTTGGGGGGCAGCTCGAACACCGGGGAGCTGTTTTTT,CASSLGGSSNTGELFF
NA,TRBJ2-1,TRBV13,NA,TGTGCCAGCAGCCAGGCAGAAAATGAGCAGTTCTTC,CASSQAENEQFF
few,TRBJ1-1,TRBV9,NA,TGTGCCAGCACCCCTCCATGGGGAACTGAAGCTTTCTTT,CASTPPWGTEAFF
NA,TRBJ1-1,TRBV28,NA,TGTGCCAGCAGAGCCCCCTCTTTGAACACTGAAGCTTTCTTT,CASRAPSLNTEAFF
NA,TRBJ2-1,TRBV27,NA,TGTGCCAGCAGTTCCCGCCGAGGGGGTTCTGGGTACAATGAGCAGTTCTTC,CASSSRRGGSGYNEQFF
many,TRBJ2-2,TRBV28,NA,TGTGCCAGCAGAGCCGTCCTTGCGAACACCGGGGAGCTGTTTTTT,CASRAVLANTGELFF
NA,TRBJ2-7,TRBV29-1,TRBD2,TGCAGCGTTGTAGCGGGGGGGAGCGGCGAGCAGTACTTC,CSVVAGGSGEQYF
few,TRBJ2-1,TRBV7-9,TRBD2,TGTGCCAGCAGCTTAGGGTTTGCGGGGGAAACCACCCAGTTCTTC,CASSLGFAGETTQFF
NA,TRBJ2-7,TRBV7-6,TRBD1,TGTGCCAGCAGCTCCAGACAGGGGGGTAACTCCTACGAGCAGTACTTC,CASSSRQGGNSYEQYF
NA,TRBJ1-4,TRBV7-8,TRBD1,TGTGCCAGCAGCTCAAGGACAGGGAGCGAAAAACTGTTTTTT,CASSSRTGSEKLFF
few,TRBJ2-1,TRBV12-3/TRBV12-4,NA,TGTGCCAGCAGTCAACCCGGGTCAGGGTGGTTCTTC,CASSQPGSGWFF
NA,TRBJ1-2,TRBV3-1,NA,TGTGCCAGCAGCCAAGTCACCACGAACTATGGCTACACCTTC,CASSQVTTNYGYTF
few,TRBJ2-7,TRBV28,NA,TGTGCCAGCAGTTTGATCGGCCGGGCCTACGAGCAGTACTTC,CASSLIGRAYEQYF
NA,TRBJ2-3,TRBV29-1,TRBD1,TGCAGCGCCGTCGAATTCGGGACAGGGCCAGATACGCAGTATTTT,CSAVEFGTGPDTQYF
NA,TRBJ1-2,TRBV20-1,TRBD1,TGCAGTGCCGGGACAGCAGATAACTATGGCTACACCTTC,CSAGTADNYGYTF
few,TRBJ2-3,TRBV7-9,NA,TGTGCCAGCAGCTTCGGGGCAGGGGTCACAGATACGCAGTATTTT,CASSFGAGVTDTQYF
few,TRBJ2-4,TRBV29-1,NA,TGCAGCGTTGAGGCCGATGACTTGAACATTCAGTACTTC,CSVEADDLNIQYF
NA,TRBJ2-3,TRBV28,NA,TGTGCCAGTATCAATGCAGATACGCAGTATTTT,CASINADTQYF
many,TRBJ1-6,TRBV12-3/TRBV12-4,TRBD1,TGTGCCAGCAGGTCCGGACAGGGGAGCGAATCACCCCTCCACTTT,CASRSGQGSESPLHF
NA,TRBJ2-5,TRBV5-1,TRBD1,TGCGCCAGCAGCCGGGACAGATTCCAAGAGACCCAGTACTTC,CASSRDRFQETQYF
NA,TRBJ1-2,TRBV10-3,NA,TGTGCCATCAGTGAGTCGGGGTATCGGTATGGCTACACCTTC,CAISESGYRYGYTF
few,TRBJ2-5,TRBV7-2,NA,TGTGCCAGCAGCTTACGGGCAGAGACCCAGTACTTC,CASSLRAETQYF
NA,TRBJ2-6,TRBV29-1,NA,TGCAGCGCCCAACAGCACTCTGGGGCCAACGTCCTGACTTTC,CSAQQHSGANVLTF
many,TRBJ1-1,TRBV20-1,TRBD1,TGCAGTGCGCCCGGGACAGGGGCTATGAACACTGAAGCTTTCTTT,CSAPGTGAMNTEAFF
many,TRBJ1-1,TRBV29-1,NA,TGCAGCGGGGCTGGGGCAGGTGTCACTGAAGCTTTCTTT,CSGAGAGVTEAFF
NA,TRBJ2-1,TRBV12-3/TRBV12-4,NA,TGTGCCAGCAGTTTAGGCGGGGCCGAAGGGAATGAGCAGTTCTTC,CASSLGGAEGNEQFF
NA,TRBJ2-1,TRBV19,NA,TGTGCCAGTACCTTAAAGACAGGATCCTACAATGAGCAGTTCTTC,CASTLKTGSYNEQFF
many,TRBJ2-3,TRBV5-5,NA,TGTGCCAGCAGCAGTCCGGGGAAAGATACGCAGTATTTT,CASSSPGKDTQYF
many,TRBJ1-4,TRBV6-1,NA,TGTGCCAGCAGTGATGGGGGCAGCTCAACTAATGAAAAACTGTTTTTT,CASSDGGSSTNEKLFF
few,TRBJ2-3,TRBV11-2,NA,TGTGCCAGCCATCCTTACACCTACCTTACGCAGTATTTT,CASHPYTYLTQYF
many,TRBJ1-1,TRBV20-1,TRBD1,TGCAGTGCAGGACAGGGCCGGAACACTGAAGCTTTCTTT,CSAGQGRNTEAFF
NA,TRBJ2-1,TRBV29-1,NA,TGCAGCGTGAGACACAATGAGCAGTTCTTC,CSVRHNEQFF
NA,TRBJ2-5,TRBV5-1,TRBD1,TGCGCCAGCGGAGATCCGGGACAGGGCGAGACCCAGTACTTC,CASGDPGQGETQYF
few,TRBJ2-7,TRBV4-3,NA,TGCGCCAGCAGCCAAGCGGTGAGAGACAGCTCCTACGAGCAGTACTTC,CASSQAVRDSSYEQYF
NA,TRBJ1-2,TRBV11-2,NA,TGTGCCAGCAGCTTAGACCAGGGGCGGTCTGGCTACACCTTC,CASSLDQGRSGYTF
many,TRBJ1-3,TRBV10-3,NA,TGTGCCATCAGTGAGTCTTCAGGGAACACCATATATTTT,CAISESSGNTIYF
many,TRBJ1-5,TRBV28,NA,TGTGCCAGCAGTACCAGGGTTCAGCCCCAGCATTTT,CASSTRVQPQHF
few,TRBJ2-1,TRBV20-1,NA,TGCAGTGCGGCCGAGGCCCAGAACAATGAGCAGTTCTTC,CSAAEAQNNEQFF
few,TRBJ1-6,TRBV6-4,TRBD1,TGTGCCAGCAGACAAGACAGGGCAGGCAATTCACCCCTCCACTTT,CASRQDRAGNSPLHF
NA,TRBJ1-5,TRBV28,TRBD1,TGTGCCAGCAGTTTAAACAGGGGGCTGGATCAGCCCCAGCATTTT,CASSLNRGLDQPQHF
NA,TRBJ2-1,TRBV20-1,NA,TGCAGTGTCAGGGACGTGGGGTATGAGCAGTTCTTC,CSVRDVGYEQFF
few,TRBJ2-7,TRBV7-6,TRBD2,TGTGCCAGCAGCTCGGAGCGGGGCGGCCGCTTCGAGCAGTACTTC,CASSSERGGRFEQYF